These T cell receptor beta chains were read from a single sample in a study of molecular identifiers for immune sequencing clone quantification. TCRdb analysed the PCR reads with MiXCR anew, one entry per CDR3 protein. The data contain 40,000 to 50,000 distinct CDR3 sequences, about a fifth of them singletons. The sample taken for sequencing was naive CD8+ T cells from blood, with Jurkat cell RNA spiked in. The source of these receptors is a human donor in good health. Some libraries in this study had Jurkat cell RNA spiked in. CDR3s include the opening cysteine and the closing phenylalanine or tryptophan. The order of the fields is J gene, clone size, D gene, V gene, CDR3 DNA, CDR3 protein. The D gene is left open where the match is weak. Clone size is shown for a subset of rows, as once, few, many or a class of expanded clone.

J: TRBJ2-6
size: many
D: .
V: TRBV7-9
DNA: TGTGCCAGCAGCTTAGGCACCTCTGGGGCCAACGTCCTGACTTTC
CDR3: CASSLGTSGANVLTF

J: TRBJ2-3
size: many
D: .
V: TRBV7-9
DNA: TGTGCCGGAGGCCTTCCGAGGGATGGAGATACGCAGTATTTT
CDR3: CAGGLPRDGDTQYF

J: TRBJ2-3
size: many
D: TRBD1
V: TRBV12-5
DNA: TGTGCTAGTGGTTGGAGACAGGGGGCCGTCACAGATACGCAGTATTTT
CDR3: CASGWRQGAVTDTQYF

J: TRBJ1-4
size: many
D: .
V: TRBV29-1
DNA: TGCAGCGTCGTATTCACTCTTGCGGCTAATGAAAAACTGTTTTTT
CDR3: CSVVFTLAANEKLFF

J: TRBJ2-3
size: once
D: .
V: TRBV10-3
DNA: TGTGCCATCAGTTCAGGGGACCCGTCTGCAGATACGCAGTATTTT
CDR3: CAISSGDPSADTQYF

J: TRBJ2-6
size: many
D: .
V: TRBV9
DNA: TGTGCCAGCAGCGTAGGTCGATCTGGGGCCAACGTCCTGACTTTC
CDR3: CASSVGRSGANVLTF

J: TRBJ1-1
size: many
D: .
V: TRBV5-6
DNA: TGTGCCAGCAGCCCGGGGGGGGCGCGGGAAGCTTTCTTT
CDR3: CASSPGGAREAFF

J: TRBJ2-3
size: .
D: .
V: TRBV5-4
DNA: TGTGCCAGCAGCTTGATGACAGATACGCAGTATTTT
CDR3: CASSLMTDTQYF

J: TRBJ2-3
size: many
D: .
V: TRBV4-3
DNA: TGCGCCAGCAGCCAAGATATAAAGGGGAGTAGCGCAGATACGCAGTATTTT
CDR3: CASSQDIKGSSADTQYF

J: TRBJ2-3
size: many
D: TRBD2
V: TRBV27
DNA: TGTGCCAGCAGCCTACTACTAGCGGGAGATGGAACAGATACGCAGTATTTT
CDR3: CASSLLLAGDGTDTQYF

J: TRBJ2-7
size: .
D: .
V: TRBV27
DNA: TGTGCCAGCAGTTTATCTGGGCCGAGTGGCTACGAGCAGTACTTC
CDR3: CASSLSGPSGYEQYF

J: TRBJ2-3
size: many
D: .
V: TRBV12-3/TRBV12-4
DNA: TGTGCCAGCAGTTTATTTGTAGATACGCAGTATTTT
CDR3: CASSLFVDTQYF

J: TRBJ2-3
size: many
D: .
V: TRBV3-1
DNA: TGTGCCTCCCTACACCCGACCACAGATACGCAGTATTTT
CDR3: CASLHPTTDTQYF

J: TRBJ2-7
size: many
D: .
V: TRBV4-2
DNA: TGTGCCAGCAGCCAAGATGTTGGGACGGGGACCTACGAGCAGTACTTC
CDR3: CASSQDVGTGTYEQYF

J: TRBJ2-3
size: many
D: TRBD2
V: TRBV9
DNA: TGTGCCAGCAGCGTCTTAAGCGGGAACCCCCTGGATACGCAGTATTTT
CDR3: CASSVLSGNPLDTQYF

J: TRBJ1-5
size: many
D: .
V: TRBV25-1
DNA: TGTGCCAGCAGTGCTACCCGGGACCGTCAGCCCCAGCATTTT
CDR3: CASSATRDRQPQHF

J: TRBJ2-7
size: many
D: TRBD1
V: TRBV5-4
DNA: TGTGCCAGCAGCCCAGGGGGCTCCTACGAGCAGTGCTTC
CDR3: CASSPGGSYEQCF

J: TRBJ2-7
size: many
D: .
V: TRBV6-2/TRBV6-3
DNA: TGTGCCAGCAGTTACTCTGCCCGGGACCTCTACGAGCAGTACTTC
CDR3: CASSYSARDLYEQYF

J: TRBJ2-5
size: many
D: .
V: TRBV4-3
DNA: TGCGCCAGCAGCCAAGATCGAAGGCAGGGTGTATTGAAGACCCAGTACTTC
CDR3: CASSQDRRQGVLKTQYF

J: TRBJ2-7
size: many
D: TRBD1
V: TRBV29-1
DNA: TGCAGCGTTGAGAGAGGGACAGGTTACGAGCAGTACTTC
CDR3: CSVERGTGYEQYF

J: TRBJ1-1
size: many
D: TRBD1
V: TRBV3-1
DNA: TGTGCCAGCAGCACTACAGGGGGCACGGACACTGAAGCTTTCTTT
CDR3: CASSTTGGTDTEAFF

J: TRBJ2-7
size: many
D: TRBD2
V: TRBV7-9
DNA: TGTGCCAGCAGCCCGACAGCGGGGCCTTACGAGCAGTACTTC
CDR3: CASSPTAGPYEQYF

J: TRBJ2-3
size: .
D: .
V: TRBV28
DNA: TGTGCCAGCAGTATAGCGGAGAGGATAGATACGCAGTATTTT
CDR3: CASSIAERIDTQYF

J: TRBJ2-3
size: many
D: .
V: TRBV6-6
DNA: TGTGCCGGGAGGGACACGGCGACTGACCCTAGTGCAGATACGCAGTATTTT
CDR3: CAGRDTATDPSADTQYF

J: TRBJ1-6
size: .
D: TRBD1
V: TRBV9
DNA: TGTGCCAGCAGCGCCCGGGACAGCACCTTTTCACCCCTCCACTTT
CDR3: CASSARDSTFSPLHF

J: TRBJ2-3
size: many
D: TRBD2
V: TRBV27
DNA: TGTGCCAGCAGTTTAGAACTAGCGGGGGGCACAGATACGCAGTATTTT
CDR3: CASSLELAGGTDTQYF

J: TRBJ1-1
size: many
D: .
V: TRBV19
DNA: TGTGCCAGTAGTGCTATCAAGGGTGAAGCTTTCTTT
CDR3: CASSAIKGEAFF

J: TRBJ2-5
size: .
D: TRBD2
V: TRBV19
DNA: TGTGCCAGTAGTATTTTCTGGACTAGCGGGGGACGCCACCAGACCCAGTACTTC
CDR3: CASSIFWTSGGRHQTQYF

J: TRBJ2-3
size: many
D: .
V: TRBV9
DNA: TGTGCCAGCAGCGTTACAGGGAGTGAGGATACGCAGTATTTT
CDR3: CASSVTGSEDTQYF

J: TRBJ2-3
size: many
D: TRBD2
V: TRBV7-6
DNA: TGTGCCAGCAGCCCACGGACTAGCGGGAGTGGGGTACAGGATACGCAGTATTTT
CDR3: CASSPRTSGSGVQDTQYF

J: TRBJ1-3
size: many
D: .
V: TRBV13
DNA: TGTGCCAGCAGCTGGCAGACTCCTAGGGTCTATGGAAACACCATATATTTT
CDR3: CASSWQTPRVYGNTIYF

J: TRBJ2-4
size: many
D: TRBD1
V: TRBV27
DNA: TGTGCCAGCAGTTTCACCGGGACAGACTGGAGCATTCAGTACTTC
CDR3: CASSFTGTDWSIQYF

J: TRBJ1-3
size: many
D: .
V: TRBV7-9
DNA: TGTGCCAGCAGCTTTACAGGATCTCCCTCTGGAAACACCATATATTTT
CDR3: CASSFTGSPSGNTIYF

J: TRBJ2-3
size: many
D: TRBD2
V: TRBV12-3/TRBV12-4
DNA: TGTGCCAGCAGTCCCTGGACTAGCGGGGGGGCCGAAGATACGCAGTATTTT
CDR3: CASSPWTSGGAEDTQYF

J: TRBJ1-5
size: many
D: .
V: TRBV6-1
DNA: TGTGCCAGCAGAGAGGGGCGCGGGGGCAATCAGCCCCAGCATTTT
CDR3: CASREGRGGNQPQHF

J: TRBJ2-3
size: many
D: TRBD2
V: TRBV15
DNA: TGTGCCACCAGCGGGCGGACTAGCGGGGGGGCTACAGATACGCAGTATTTT
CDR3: CATSGRTSGGATDTQYF

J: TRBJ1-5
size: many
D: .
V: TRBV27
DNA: TGTGCCAGCAGTTTCTCCGGAGGCAATCAGCCCCAGCATTTT
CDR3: CASSFSGGNQPQHF

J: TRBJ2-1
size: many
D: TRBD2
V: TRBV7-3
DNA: TGTGCCAGCAGCCCGTCTAGCGGGAGCTCCTACAATGAGCAGTTCTTC
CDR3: CASSPSSGSSYNEQFF

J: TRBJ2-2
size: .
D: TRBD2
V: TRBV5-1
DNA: TGCGCCAGCAGGGGTCTAGCGGATAACACCGGGGAGCTGTTTTTT
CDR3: CASRGLADNTGELFF